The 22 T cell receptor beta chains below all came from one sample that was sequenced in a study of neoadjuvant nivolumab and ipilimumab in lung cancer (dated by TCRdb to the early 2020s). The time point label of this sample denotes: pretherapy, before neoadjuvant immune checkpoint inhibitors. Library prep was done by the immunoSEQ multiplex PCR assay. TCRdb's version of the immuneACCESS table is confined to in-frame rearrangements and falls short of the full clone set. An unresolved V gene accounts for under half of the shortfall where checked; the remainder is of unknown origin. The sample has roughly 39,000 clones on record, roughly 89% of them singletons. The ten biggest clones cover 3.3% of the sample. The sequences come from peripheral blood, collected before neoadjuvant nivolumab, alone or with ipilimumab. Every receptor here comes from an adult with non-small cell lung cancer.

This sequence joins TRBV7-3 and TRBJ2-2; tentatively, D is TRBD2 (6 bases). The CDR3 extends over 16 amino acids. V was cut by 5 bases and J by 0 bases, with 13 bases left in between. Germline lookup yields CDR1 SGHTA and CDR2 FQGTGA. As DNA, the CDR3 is TGTGCCAGCAGCCCAAGGACTAACCCGAACACCGGGGAGCTGTTTTTT. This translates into CASSPRTNPNTGELFF.

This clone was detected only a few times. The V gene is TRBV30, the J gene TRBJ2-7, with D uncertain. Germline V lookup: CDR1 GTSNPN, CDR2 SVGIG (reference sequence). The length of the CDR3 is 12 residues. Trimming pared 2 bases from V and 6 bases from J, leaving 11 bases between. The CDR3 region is CAWSQPRREQYF. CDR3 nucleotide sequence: TGTGCCTGGAGTCAGCCGAGGCGCGAGCAGTACTTC.

The CDR3 nucleotides are TGTGCCAGCAGCCTCCTAGCGGGAGCCCAAGAGACCCAGTACTTC. Translated: CASSLLAGAQETQYF. The genes are TRBV7-9 and TRBJ2-5; 10 nucleotides match TRBD2. J lost 1 base, V lost 5 bases, and 4 bases had no gene match. The germline V gene encodes CDR1 SEHNR and CDR2 FQNEAQ (reference sequence). The CDR3 runs 15 residues. Looking up the rest from reference TRBV7-9 and TRBJ2-5 gives the full variable domain: DTGVSQNPRHKITKRGQNVTFRCDPISEHNRLYWYRQTLGQGPEFLTYFQNEAQLEKSRLLSDRFSAERPKGSFSTLEIQRTEQGDSAMYLCASSLLAGAQETQYFGPGTRLLVL.

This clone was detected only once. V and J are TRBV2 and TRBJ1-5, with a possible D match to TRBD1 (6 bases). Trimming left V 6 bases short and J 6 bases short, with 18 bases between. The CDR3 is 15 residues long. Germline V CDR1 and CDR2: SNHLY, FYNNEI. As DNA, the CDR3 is TGTGCCAGCAGCGTAGGATCGGGGGCCGGTCAGCCCCAGCATTTT. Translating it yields CASSVGSGAGQPQHF. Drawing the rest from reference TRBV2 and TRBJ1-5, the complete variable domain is EPEVTQTPSHQVTQMGQEVILRCVPISNHLYFYWYRQILGQKVEFLVSFYNNEISEKSEIFDDQFSVERPDGSNFTLKIRSTKLEDSAMYFCASSVGSGAGQPQHFGDGTRLSIL.

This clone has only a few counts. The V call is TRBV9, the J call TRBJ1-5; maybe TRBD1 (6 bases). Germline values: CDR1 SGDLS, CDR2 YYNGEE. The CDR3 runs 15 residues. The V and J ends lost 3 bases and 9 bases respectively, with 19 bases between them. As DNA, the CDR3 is TGTGCCAGCAGCGCCGGACAGTCCGGCGATGGGCCCCAGCATTTT. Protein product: CASSAGQSGDGPQHF. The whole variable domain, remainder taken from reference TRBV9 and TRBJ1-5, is DSGVTQTPKHLITATGQRVTLRCSPRSGDLSVYWYQQSLDQGLQFLIQYYNGEERAKGNILERFSAQQFPDLHSELNLSSLELGDSALYFCASSAGQSGDGPQHFGDGTRLSIL.

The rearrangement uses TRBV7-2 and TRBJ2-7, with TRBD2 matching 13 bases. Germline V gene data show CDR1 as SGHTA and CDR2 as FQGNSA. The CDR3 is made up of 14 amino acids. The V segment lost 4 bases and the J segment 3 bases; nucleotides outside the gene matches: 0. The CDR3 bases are TGTGCCAGCAGCTGGACTAGCGGGAGCTACGAGCAGTACTTC. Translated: CASSWTSGSYEQYF.

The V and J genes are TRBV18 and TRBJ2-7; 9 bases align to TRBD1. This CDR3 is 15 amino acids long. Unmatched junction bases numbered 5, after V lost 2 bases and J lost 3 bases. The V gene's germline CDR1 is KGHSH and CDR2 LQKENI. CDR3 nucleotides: TGTGCCAGCTCACCAAGTACAGGGGGCAACTACGAGCAGTACTTC. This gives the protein CASSPSTGGNYEQYF.

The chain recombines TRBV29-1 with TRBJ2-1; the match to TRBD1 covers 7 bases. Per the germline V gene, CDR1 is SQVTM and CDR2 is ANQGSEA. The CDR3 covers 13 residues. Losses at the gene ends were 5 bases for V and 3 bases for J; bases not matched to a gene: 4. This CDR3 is CSVSDRDYNEQFF. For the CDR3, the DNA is TGCAGCGTTTCTGACAGGGACTACAATGAGCAGTTCTTC.

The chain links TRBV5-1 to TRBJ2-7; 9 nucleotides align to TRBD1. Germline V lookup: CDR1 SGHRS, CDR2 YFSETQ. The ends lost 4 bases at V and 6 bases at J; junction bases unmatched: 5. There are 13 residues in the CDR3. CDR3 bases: TGCGCCAGCAGCCAACCGACAGGGGGCGAGCAGTACTTC. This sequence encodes CASSQPTGGEQYF.

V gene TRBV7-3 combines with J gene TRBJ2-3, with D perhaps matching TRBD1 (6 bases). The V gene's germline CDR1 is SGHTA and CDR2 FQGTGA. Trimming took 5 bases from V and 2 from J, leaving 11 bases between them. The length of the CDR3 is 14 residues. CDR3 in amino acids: CASSRGQSTDTQYF. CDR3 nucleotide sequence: TGTGCCAGCAGCCGAGGACAGTCCACAGATACGCAGTATTTT.

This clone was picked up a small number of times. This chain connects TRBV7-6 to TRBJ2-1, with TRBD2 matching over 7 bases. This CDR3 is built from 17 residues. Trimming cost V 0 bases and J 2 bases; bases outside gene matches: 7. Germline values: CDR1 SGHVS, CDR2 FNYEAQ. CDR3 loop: CASSLAGRGMTYNEQFF. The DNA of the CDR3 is TGTGCCAGCAGCTTAGCTGGGCGGGGGATGACCTACAATGAGCAGTTCTTC.

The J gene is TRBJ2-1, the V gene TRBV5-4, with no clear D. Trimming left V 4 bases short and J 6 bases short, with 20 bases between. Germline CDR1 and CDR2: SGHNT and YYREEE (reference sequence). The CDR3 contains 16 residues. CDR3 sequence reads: CASSLVGAVWGNEQFF. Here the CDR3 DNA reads TGTGCCAGCAGCCTGGTAGGCGCGGTTTGGGGCAATGAGCAGTTCTTC.

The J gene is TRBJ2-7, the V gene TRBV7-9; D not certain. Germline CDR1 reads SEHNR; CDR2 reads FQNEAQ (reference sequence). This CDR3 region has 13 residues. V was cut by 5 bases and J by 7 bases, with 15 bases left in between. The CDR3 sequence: CASSPLQAYEQYF. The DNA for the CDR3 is TGTGCCAGCAGCCCGCTTCAGGCATATGAGCAGTACTTC.

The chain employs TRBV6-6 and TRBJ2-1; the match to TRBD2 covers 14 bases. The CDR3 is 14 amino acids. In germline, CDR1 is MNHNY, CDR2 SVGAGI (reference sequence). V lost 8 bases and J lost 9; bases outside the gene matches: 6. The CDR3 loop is CASQVGTSGSEQFF. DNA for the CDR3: TGTGCCAGCCAGGTAGGGACTAGCGGGAGTGAGCAGTTCTTC.

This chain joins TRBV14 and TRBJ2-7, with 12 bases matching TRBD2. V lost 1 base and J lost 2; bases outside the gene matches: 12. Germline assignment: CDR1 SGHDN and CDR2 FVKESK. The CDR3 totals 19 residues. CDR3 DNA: TGTGCCAGCAGCCAAGGTCAATCTTGGACTAGCGGGGACCCCTACGAGCAGTACTTC. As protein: CASSQGQSWTSGDPYEQYF.

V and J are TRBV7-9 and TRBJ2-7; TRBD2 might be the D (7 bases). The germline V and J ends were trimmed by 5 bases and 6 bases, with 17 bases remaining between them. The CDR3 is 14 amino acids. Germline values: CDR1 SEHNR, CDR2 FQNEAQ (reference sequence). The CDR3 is CASSPRGGVLEQYF. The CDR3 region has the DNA TGTGCCAGCAGCCCTAGAGGGGGGGTCCTCGAGCAGTACTTC.

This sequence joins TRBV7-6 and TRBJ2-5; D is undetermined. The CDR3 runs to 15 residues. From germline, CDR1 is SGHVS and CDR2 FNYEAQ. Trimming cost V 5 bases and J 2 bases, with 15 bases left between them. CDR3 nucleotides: TGTGCCAGCAGCGACCCTAGGGCCCTTCAAGAGACCCAGTACTTC. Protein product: CASSDPRALQETQYF.

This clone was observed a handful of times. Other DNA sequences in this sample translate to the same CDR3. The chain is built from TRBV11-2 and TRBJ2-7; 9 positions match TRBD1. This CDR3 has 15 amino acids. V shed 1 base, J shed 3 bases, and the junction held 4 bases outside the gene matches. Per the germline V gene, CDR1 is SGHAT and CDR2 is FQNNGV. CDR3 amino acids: CASSLGYRGLYEQYF. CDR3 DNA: TGTGCCAGCAGCTTAGGGTACAGGGGGCTCTACGAGCAGTACTTC.

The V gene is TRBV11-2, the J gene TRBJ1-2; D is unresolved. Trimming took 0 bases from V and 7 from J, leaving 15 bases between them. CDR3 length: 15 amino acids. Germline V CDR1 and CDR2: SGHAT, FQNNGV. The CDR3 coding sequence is TGTGCCAGCAGCTTAGAGTTTGGGCAGGCGACTGGCTACACCTTC. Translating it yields CASSLEFGQATGYTF.

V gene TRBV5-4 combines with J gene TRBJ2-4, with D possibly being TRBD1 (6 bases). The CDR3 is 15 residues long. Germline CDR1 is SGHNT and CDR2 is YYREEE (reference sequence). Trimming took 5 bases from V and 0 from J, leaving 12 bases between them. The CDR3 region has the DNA TGTGCCAGCAGAAACAGGGACCTAGCCAAAAACATTCAGTACTTC. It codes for CASRNRDLAKNIQYF.

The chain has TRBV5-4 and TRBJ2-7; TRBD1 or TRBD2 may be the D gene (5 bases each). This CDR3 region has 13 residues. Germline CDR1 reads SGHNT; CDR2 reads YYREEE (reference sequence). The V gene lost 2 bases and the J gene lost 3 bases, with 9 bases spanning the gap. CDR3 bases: TGTGCCAGCAGCTTCCGGGGCCGCTACGAGCAGTACTTC. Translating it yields CASSFRGRYEQYF.

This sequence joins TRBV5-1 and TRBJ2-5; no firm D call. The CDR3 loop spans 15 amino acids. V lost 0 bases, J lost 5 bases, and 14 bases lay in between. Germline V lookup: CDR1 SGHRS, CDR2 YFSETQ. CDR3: CASSLAASRLETQYF. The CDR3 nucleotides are TGCGCCAGCAGCTTGGCGGCTAGTAGGTTGGAGACCCAGTACTTC.